This record looks at one T cell receptor beta chain sequence and its context. The antigen remains unidentified. The data derive from a study of CD8+CD57+ T cells in acquired aplastic anemia. Study summary: The study obtained an average of 3.2 ug of DNA from sorted CD4+ and CD8+ cells. Whole-study findings and limits: No significant patient-versus-control difference appeared in CD8+ Simpson's diversity.

The patients chosen for sequencing had shown expansion of CD8+CD57+ cells (detected by flow cytometry). No therapy had been given to the patients at the time of blood sampling. Germline V gene data show CDR1 as SEHNR and CDR2 as FQNEAQ (reference sequence). There are 16 residues in the CDR3. V lost 0 bases, J lost 3 bases, and 15 bases lay in between. Template material for TCR beta VDJ and CDR3 profiling consisted of genomic DNA. In TCRdb, the reads were re-called with MiXCR into one record per CDR3 protein. The sample shows approximately 180,000 distinct CDR3 sequences, roughly 65% of them seen only once.

Sequencing was carried out using sorted CD4+, CD8+, or CD8+CD57+ T cells (not recorded which) from PBMCs. The sequence came from a human donor with aplastic anemia. The chain links TRBV7-9 to TRBJ2-7; D unresolved. The CDR3 nucleotides read TGTGCCAGCAGCTTAGCCCTCTCAAAGAGCGTCTACGAGCAGTACTTC. Translation gives CASSLALSKSVYEQYF. The whole variable domain, remainder taken from reference TRBV7-9 and TRBJ2-7, is DTGVSQNPRHKITKRGQNVTFRCDPISEHNRLYWYRQTLGQGPEFLTYFQNEAQLEKSRLLSDRFSAERPKGSFSTLEIQRTEQGDSAMYLCASSLALSKSVYEQYFGPGTRLTVT.